These 32 T cell receptor beta chains were sequenced from one sample in a study of blood T cell repertoires in COVID-19. The protocol was immunoSEQ multiplex PCR, while the TCRdb copy is restricted to in-frame clones and leaves out a portion. The data hold roughly 330,000 clones, with about 84% observed a single time. Sequencing was carried out using peripheral blood. The receptors stem from a woman between 45 and 65 years old with acute or convalescent COVID-19.

About this clone: This sample also contains other DNA sequences that code for the same CDR3. The V gene is TRBV27, the J gene TRBJ1-5, with no clear D. The CDR3 contains 14 residues. The V gene lost 6 bases and the J gene lost 0 bases, with 9 bases spanning the gap. Per germline, CDR1 MNHEY and CDR2 SMNVEV (reference sequence). The CDR3 reads CASSLRSSNQPQHF. CDR3 nucleotides: TGTGCCAGCAGCCTACGGAGTAGCAATCAGCCCCAGCATTTT.

This chain connects TRBV27 to TRBJ1-1, with a tentative D call TRBD1 (5 bases). The length of the CDR3 is 17 residues. The germline V and J ends were trimmed by 1 base and 1 base, with 16 bases remaining between them. Per the germline V gene, CDR1 is MNHEY and CDR2 is SMNVEV (reference sequence). The CDR3 loop is CASSLYTPGLPNTEAFF. In nucleotides, the CDR3 is TGTGCCAGCAGTTTATACACCCCGGGACTGCCGAACACTGAAGCTTTCTTT.

The gene calls are TRBV27 and TRBJ1-3, with D perhaps matching TRBD1 (5 bases). Trimming took 2 bases from V and 2 from J, leaving 19 bases between them. The CDR3 has 18 residues. Germline CDR1 reads MNHEY; CDR2 reads SMNVEV (reference sequence). CDR3 loop: CASSLAPPLLGPGNTIYF. In nucleotides, the CDR3 is TGTGCCAGCAGTTTAGCCCCACCGCTACTGGGGCCTGGAAACACCATATATTTT.

This chain connects TRBV2 to TRBJ2-7, with D uncertain. Per the germline V gene, CDR1 is SNHLY and CDR2 is FYNNEI. Between the trimmed V and J ends, which lost 10 bases and 3 bases, there was a span of 4 bases. This CDR3 has 9 residues. The CDR3, as DNA: TGTGCCACGGGCTACGAGCAGTACTTC. Protein sequence: CATGYEQYF.

The rearrangement joins TRBV5-1 to TRBJ2-7; the match to TRBD1 covers 9 bases. CDR1 and CDR2 (germline): SGHRS, YFSETQ. The V gene end was trimmed by 4 bases and the J gene end by 6 bases; junction bases not matched to a gene: 11. The CDR3 has 15 amino acids. CDR3 DNA sequence: TGCGCCAGCAGCCAACCGGGACAGGGTAGGCTCGAGCAGTACTTC. Amino acids: CASSQPGQGRLEQYF.

The rearrangement joins TRBV30 to TRBJ2-3; D possibly corresponds to TRBD2 (6 bases). The length of the CDR3 is 13 residues. Germline assignment: CDR1 GTSNPN and CDR2 SVGIG (reference sequence). V lost 5 bases, J lost 3 bases, and 12 bases lay in between. The CDR3 DNA sequence: TGTGCCTGGGACCCCGGGACTACAGATACGCAGTATTTT. This encodes CAWDPGTTDTQYF. Based on the CDR3 plus reference TRBV30 and TRBJ2-3, the full variable domain is SQTIHQWPATLVQPVGSPLSLECTVEGTSNPNLYWYRQAAGRGLQLLFYSVGIGQISSEVPQNLSASRPQDRQFILSSKKLLLSDSGFYLCAWDPGTTDTQYFGPGTRLTVL.

The CDR3 here is CASSGEGLANNEQFF. The CDR3 nucleotides read TGTGCCAGCAGTGGTGAAGGACTAGCGAACAATGAGCAGTTCTTC. This chain connects TRBV6-2 or TRBV6-3 to TRBJ2-1; 9 nucleotides match TRBD2. The CDR3 extends over 15 amino acids. V gave up 5 bases and J gave up 5 bases; unmatched junction bases: 7. Germline lookup yields CDR1 MNHEY and CDR2 SVGEGT.

The CDR3 protein is CASSLTGGPVEQFF. In nucleotides, the CDR3 is TGTGCCAGCAGCTTGACGGGAGGGCCGGTTGAGCAGTTCTTC. The chain combines TRBV7-6 with TRBJ2-1; 8 bases agree with TRBD2. This CDR3 comprises 14 residues. V was clipped by 3 bases and J by 9 bases; unmatched bases: 7. The germline gives CDR1 SGHVS, CDR2 FNYEAQ.

The chain uses TRBV9 and TRBJ2-3; 10 bases map to TRBD2. CDR1 and CDR2 (germline): SGDLS, YYNGEE. CDR3 length: 16 residues. Losses at the gene ends were 1 base for V and 2 bases for J; bases not matched to a gene: 4. CDR3 sequence reads: CASSVSSGRLTDTQYF. In DNA, the CDR3 is TGTGCCAGCAGCGTATCTAGCGGGAGACTCACAGATACGCAGTATTTT.

The chain links TRBV30 to TRBJ2-4; 13 bases align to TRBD2. The CDR3 totals 15 residues. Losses at the gene ends were 3 bases for V and 8 bases for J; bases not matched to a gene: 7. Germline CDR1 GTSNPN, CDR2 SVGIG (reference sequence). The CDR3 loop reads CAWSAGTSGKDIQYF. The CDR3 region has the DNA TGTGCCTGGAGCGCCGGGACTAGCGGGAAAGACATTCAGTACTTC. The full variable domain, rest sourced from reference TRBV30 and TRBJ2-4, is SQTIHQWPATLVQPVGSPLSLECTVEGTSNPNLYWYRQAAGRGLQLLFYSVGIGQISSEVPQNLSASRPQDRQFILSSKKLLLSDSGFYLCAWSAGTSGKDIQYFGAGTRLSVL.

The genes are TRBV27 and TRBJ1-5; 8 nucleotides agree with TRBD1. This CDR3 is 16 amino acids long. Unmatched junction bases numbered 15, after V lost 5 bases and J lost 9 bases. Germline CDR1 reads MNHEY; CDR2 reads SMNVEV (reference sequence). Written as DNA, the CDR3 is TGTGCCAGCAGTGGCACCGGGACAGGACCAAGTAGGCCCCAGCATTTT. Its translation: CASSGTGTGPSRPQHF.

The chain has TRBV19 and TRBJ1-1, with D maybe TRBD1 (6 bases). Germline assignment: CDR1 LNHDA and CDR2 SQIVND (reference sequence). V was pared by 3 bases and J by 8 bases, with 10 bases between. The CDR3 is made up of 12 amino acids. CDR3 DNA sequence: TGTGCCAGTAGTATGTTTGGGACAGAAGCTTTCTTT. Protein: CASSMFGTEAFF.

CDR3 bases: TGTGCCAGCAGCGAGAGTTATTACGAGCAGTACTTC. It is translated as CASSESYYEQYF. The V and J genes are TRBV2 and TRBJ2-7, with D hard to call. CDR1 is SNHLY, CDR2 FYNNEI, per germline. CDR3 length: 12 residues. Trimming took off 6 bases at V and 4 bases at J, with 10 bases between the two ends.

The CDR3: CASSQESGTPLHF. The CDR3, as DNA: TGCGCCAGCAGCCAAGAATCAGGAACACCCCTCCACTTT. The chain links TRBV4-3 to TRBJ1-6; D uncertain. The ends were cut back, 0 bases at V and 11 bases at J, with 8 bases in the middle. The CDR3 contains 13 residues. Germline V gives CDR1 LGHNA, CDR2 YSLEER.

The V and J genes are TRBV5-6 and TRBJ2-1; D possibly corresponds to TRBD2 (5 bases). The V gene lost 3 bases and the J gene lost 6 bases, with 10 bases spanning the gap. Germline CDR1 reads SGHDT; CDR2 reads YYEEEE. This CDR3 contains 13 residues. CDR3: CASSWTGLNEQFF. The CDR3 nucleotides read TGTGCCAGCAGCTGGACTGGGCTCAATGAGCAGTTCTTC.

V is TRBV19 and J is TRBJ2-2, with 8 bases matching TRBD1. CDR1 is LNHDA and CDR2 is SQIVND in the germline V gene (reference sequence). V trimming: 10 bases; J trimming: 3 bases; junction bases outside the gene matches: 10. This CDR3 has 15 residues. This CDR3 is CATGPGGLDTGELFF. The DNA for the CDR3 is TGTGCCACCGGACCAGGGGGCCTGGACACCGGGGAGCTGTTTTTT.

The chain combines TRBV7-9 with TRBJ2-7; no clear D. V was clipped by 5 bases and J by 4 bases, with 12 bases between them. Germline CDR1 SEHNR, CDR2 FQNEAQ (reference sequence). The CDR3 is 13 residues long. The CDR3 spells CASSPLQSYEQYF. For the CDR3, the DNA is TGTGCCAGCAGCCCATTACAGAGTTACGAGCAGTACTTC.

This rearrangement joins TRBV19 to TRBJ2-5, with TRBD1 identical over 11 bases. From germline, CDR1 is LNHDA and CDR2 SQIVND (reference sequence). The CDR3 spans 15 residues. V was clipped by 4 bases and J by 5 bases; unmatched bases: 6. CDR3 loop: CASSRTGGVWETQYF. The CDR3 DNA is TGTGCCAGTAGTAGGACAGGGGGCGTATGGGAGACCCAGTACTTC.

The rearrangement joins TRBV4-2 to TRBJ1-5; maybe TRBD1 (6 bases). The V end lost 5 bases, the J end lost 8 bases, and 19 bases lay between the germline ends. The CDR3 contains 15 residues. Per germline, CDR1 LGHNA and CDR2 YNFKEQ. The CDR3 coding sequence is TGTGCCAGCAGCTCTCGGGACAATGGGCGAGAGCCCCAGCATTTT. Its protein product is CASSSRDNGREPQHF.

This rearrangement joins TRBV19 to TRBJ1-1, with D unresolved. Germline-derived CDR1 and CDR2 are LNHDA and SQIVND (reference sequence). V gave up 3 bases and J gave up 1 base, with 9 bases separating them. The CDR3 is made up of 14 amino acids. The CDR3 spells CASSIITANTEAFF. CDR3 nucleotides: TGTGCCAGTAGTATTATCACAGCGAACACTGAAGCTTTCTTT.

The V and J genes are TRBV19 and TRBJ1-2; 9 bases line up with TRBD1. CDR3 length: 13 residues. CDR1 LNHDA and CDR2 SQIVND come from the germline V gene (reference sequence). Trimming at V came to 2 bases and at J to 6 bases, leaving 1 base not matched to a gene. The CDR3 DNA is TGTGCCAGTAGTATACGGGACAGGGATGGCTACACCTTC. Amino acids: CASSIRDRDGYTF.

The chain has TRBV19 and TRBJ1-5; no clear D. CDR3 length equals 12 residues. Germline V gives CDR1 LNHDA, CDR2 SQIVND (reference sequence). The V end was cut by 1 base, the J end by 6 bases, with 4 bases between. CDR3 in DNA: TGTGCCAGTAGTATAGCCTCTCAGCCCCAGCATTTT. Its translation is CASSIASQPQHF.

This clone has at least ten counts. This chain links TRBV27 with TRBJ2-7; 10 bases map to TRBD2. The CDR3 consists of 16 residues. Trimming took 6 bases from V and 2 from J; bases not matched to a gene: 10. Germline V CDR1 and CDR2: MNHEY, SMNVEV (reference sequence). The CDR3 bases are TGTGCCAGCAGGACGAAGCTAGCGGGAGTTACCTACGAGCAGTACTTC. Protein product: CASRTKLAGVTYEQYF.

This clone turned up a few times. The CDR3 region is CSGEKKQQYF. The CDR3 region has the DNA TGCAGTGGGGAGAAGAAGCAGCAGTACTTC. This chain connects TRBV20-1 to TRBJ2-7; TRBD2 is a possible D gene (5 bases). V was clipped by 7 bases and J by 8 bases, with 12 bases between them. Germline values: CDR1 DFQATT, CDR2 SNEGSKA (reference sequence). The CDR3 totals 10 residues.

This clone has only one observation. The chain combines TRBV10-3 with TRBJ1-1, with a weak D call TRBD1 (5 bases). The CDR3 is made up of 14 amino acids. Germline CDR1 reads ENHRY; CDR2 reads SYGVKD. V was trimmed by 0 bases and J by 8 bases, leaving 13 bases between them. The CDR3 DNA reads as TGTGCCATCAGTGAGTCCGGGGGGGAACAAGAAGCTTTCTTT. Translating gives CAISESGGEQEAFF.

This sequence joins TRBV19 and TRBJ2-3; TRBD2 aligns across 10 bases. This CDR3 contains 14 residues. Germline V gives CDR1 LNHDA, CDR2 SQIVND (reference sequence). V lost 7 bases, J lost 4 bases, and 5 bases stayed unmatched. The CDR3 DNA sequence: TGTGCCAGTAAGAGCGGGAGGGCTTCAGATACGCAGTATTTT. This sequence encodes CASKSGRASDTQYF. Supplemented by reference TRBV19 and TRBJ2-3, the full variable domain reads DGGITQSPKYLFRKEGQNVTLSCEQNLNHDAMYWYRQDPGQGLRLIYYSQIVNDFQKGDIAEGYSVSREKKESFPLTVTSAQKNPTAFYLCASKSGRASDTQYFGPGTRLTVL.

This clone was counted only a few times. The chain recombines TRBV2 with TRBJ2-3; TRBD1 is a possible D gene (6 bases). The CDR3 spans 14 residues. Germline V gene lookup returns CDR1 SNHLY and CDR2 FYNNEI. V was pared by 4 bases and J by 2 bases, with 10 bases between. This CDR3 reads CASSGTAATDTQYF. The CDR3, as DNA: TGTGCCAGCAGTGGGACAGCCGCCACAGATACGCAGTATTTT.

This chain uses TRBV28 with TRBJ1-5; no reliable D call. Trimming cost V 3 bases and J 10 bases, with 10 bases left between them. Germline V gives CDR1 MDHEN, CDR2 SYDVKM. CDR3 size: 12 residues. CDR3 DNA: TGTGCCAGCAGTTTCTCCCCCAGTCCCCAGCATTTT. Its protein product is CASSFSPSPQHF.

The genes are TRBV7-8 and TRBJ1-2; D is possibly TRBD1 (5 bases). Trimming removed 5 bases from V and 4 bases from J, with 17 bases in between. Germline V gene lookup returns CDR1 SGHVS and CDR2 FQNEAQ. The CDR3 has 15 residues. In DNA form, the CDR3 reads TGTGCCAGCAGCCAAAGGGGACTGAGCTCCTATGGCTACACCTTC. Amino acids: CASSQRGLSSYGYTF.

The V call is TRBV7-3, the J call TRBJ2-2; 7 nucleotides line up with TRBD1. Germline V lookup: CDR1 SGHTA, CDR2 FQGTGA. This CDR3 is built from 14 residues. V lost 5 bases and J lost 5; bases outside the gene matches: 5. The CDR3 spells CASSTQTGTGELFF. CDR3 DNA: TGTGCCAGCAGCACGCAGACAGGGACCGGGGAGCTGTTTTTT.

The chain couples TRBV5-1 to TRBJ2-3; weak D call: TRBD2 (6 bases). This CDR3 has 13 amino acids. In germline, CDR1 is SGHRS, CDR2 YFSETQ. V was trimmed by 4 bases and J by 2 bases, leaving 8 bases between them. CDR3 loop: CASSPGVTDTQYF. The DNA of the CDR3 is TGCGCCAGCAGCCCGGGGGTCACAGATACGCAGTATTTT.

This chain links TRBV5-5 with TRBJ2-2; TRBD1 is a possible D gene (5 bases). This CDR3 is 15 amino acids long. Germline values: CDR1 SGHKS, CDR2 YYEKEE (reference sequence). V lost 4 bases to trimming and J lost 7 bases, with 17 bases between them. DNA for the CDR3: TGTGCCAGCAGCCCTAGACAGTACTTAAGCGGGGAGCTGTTTTTT. Protein: CASSPRQYLSGELFF.